This TCR beta chain comes out of a study of early T cells in non-severe SARS-CoV-2 infection. Whole-study context: The study sequenced bulk RNA from unsorted whole blood, with chains unpaired.

With respect to this clonotype: Antigen unknown.

The germline V gene has CDR1 SGHVS and CDR2 FNYEAQ. V was pared by 2 bases and J by 2 bases, with 8 bases of the junction left unmatched. The CDR3 spans 16 residues. The TCR library protocol attached unique molecular identifiers to the individual cDNA molecules. TCRdb called the 5' RACE reads again in MiXCR, with one record for every CDR3 protein. Here the sample spans 40,000 to 55,000 distinct CDR3 sequences, over 3% being singletons. Study-wide points: Comparison of clonotypes with VDJdb favored anti-spike CD8 responses while missing private and CD4 specificities.

The rearrangement links TRBV7-6 to TRBJ2-5; the match to TRBD2 covers 7 bases. Sequences were obtained from whole blood. The source is an adult who was a healthcare worker with PCR-confirmed SARS-CoV-2 infection or an uninfected control (not recorded which). CDR3 nucleotides: TGTGCCAGCAGCTTATCGTCTAGCGGAATACAAGAGACCCAGTACTTC. This sequence encodes CASSLSSSGIQETQYF.